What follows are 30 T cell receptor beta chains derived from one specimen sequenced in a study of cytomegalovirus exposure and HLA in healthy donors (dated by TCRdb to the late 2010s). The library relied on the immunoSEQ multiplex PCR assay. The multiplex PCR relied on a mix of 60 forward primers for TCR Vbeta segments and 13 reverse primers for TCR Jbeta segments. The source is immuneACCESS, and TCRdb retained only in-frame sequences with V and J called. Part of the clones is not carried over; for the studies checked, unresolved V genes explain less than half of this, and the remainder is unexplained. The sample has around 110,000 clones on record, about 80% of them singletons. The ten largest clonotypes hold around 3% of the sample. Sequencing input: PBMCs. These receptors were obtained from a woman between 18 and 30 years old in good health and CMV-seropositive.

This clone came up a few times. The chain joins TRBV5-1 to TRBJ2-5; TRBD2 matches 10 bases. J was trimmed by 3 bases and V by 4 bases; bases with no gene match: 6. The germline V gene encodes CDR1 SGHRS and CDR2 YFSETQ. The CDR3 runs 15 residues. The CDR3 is CASSPASGREETQYF. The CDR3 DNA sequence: TGCGCCAGCAGCCCCGCCAGCGGGAGGGAAGAGACCCAGTACTTC.

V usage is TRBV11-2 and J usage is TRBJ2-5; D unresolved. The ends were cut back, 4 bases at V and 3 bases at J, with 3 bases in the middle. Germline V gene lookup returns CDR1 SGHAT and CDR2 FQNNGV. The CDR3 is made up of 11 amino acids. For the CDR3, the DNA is TGTGCCAGCAGCTCCAAAGAGACCCAGTACTTC. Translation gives CASSSKETQYF.

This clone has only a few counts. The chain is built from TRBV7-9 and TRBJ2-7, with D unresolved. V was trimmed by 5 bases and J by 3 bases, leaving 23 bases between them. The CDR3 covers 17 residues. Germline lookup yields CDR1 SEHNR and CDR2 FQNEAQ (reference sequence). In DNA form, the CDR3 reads TGTGCCAGCAGCCGTATAACCCCGACTTACCACTACTACGAGCAGTACTTC. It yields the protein CASSRITPTYHYYEQYF.

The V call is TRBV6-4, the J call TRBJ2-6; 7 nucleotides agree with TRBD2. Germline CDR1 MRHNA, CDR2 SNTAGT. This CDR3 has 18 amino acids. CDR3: CARLRGGRSFSGANVLTF. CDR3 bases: TGTGCTAGGTTACGGGGAGGGCGAAGTTTCTCTGGGGCCAACGTCCTGACTTTC.

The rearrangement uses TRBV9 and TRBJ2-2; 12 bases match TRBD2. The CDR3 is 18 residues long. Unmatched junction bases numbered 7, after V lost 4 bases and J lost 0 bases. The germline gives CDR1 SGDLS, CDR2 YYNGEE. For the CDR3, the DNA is TGTGCCAGCAGCCCCGGACTAGCGGGGCCCGCGAACACCGGGGAGCTGTTTTTT. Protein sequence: CASSPGLAGPANTGELFF.

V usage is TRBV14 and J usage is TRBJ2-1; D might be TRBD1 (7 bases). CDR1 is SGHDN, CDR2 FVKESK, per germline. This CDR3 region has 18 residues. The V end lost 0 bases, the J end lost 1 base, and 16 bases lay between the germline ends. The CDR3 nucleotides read TGTGCCAGCAGCCAAGATCCGCAGGGGGGCCCTTCCTACAATGAGCAGTTCTTC. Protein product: CASSQDPQGGPSYNEQFF.

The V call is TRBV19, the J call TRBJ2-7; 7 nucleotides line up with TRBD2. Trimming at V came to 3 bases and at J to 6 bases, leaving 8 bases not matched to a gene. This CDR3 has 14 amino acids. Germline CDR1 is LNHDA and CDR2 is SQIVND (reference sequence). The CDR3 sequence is CASSMTSRIGEQYF. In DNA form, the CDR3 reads TGTGCCAGTAGTATGACTAGCAGGATCGGCGAGCAGTACTTC.

The CDR3 reads CASSDYVGGDTQYF. The CDR3 DNA follows: TGTGCCAGCAGTGATTACGTGGGGGGTGATACGCAGTATTTT. The chain uses TRBV28 and TRBJ2-3; TRBD2 might be the D (6 bases). Trimming left V 5 bases short and J 6 bases short, with 15 bases between. CDR1 MDHEN and CDR2 SYDVKM come from the germline V gene. This CDR3 is built from 14 residues.

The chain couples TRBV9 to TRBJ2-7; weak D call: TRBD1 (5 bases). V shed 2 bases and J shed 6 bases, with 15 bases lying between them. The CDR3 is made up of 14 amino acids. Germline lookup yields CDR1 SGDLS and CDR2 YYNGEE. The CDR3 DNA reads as TGTGCCAGCAGCGTTACAAGGGGATTGGGCGAGCAGTACTTC. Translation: CASSVTRGLGEQYF.

The CDR3 nucleotides are TGTGCCAGCAGCCAAGACAGTTCTAACTATGGCTACACCTTC. Protein product: CASSQDSSNYGYTF. The genes are TRBV4-2 and TRBJ1-2; D is uncertain. Trimming stripped 0 bases from V and 0 bases from J, with 5 bases between. Germline V gives CDR1 LGHNA, CDR2 YNFKEQ. The CDR3 length is 14 residues.

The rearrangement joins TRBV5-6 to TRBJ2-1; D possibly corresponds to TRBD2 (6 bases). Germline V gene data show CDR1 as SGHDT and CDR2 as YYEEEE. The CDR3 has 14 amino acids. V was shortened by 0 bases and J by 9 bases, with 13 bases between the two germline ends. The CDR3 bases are TGTGCCAGCAGCTTGGCAGGCGGGGATAGTGAGCAGTTCTTC. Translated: CASSLAGGDSEQFF.

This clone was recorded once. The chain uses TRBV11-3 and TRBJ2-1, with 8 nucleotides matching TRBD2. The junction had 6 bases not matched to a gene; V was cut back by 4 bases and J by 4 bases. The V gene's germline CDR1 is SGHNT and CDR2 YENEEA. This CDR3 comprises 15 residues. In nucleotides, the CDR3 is TGTGCCAGCAGCTCGGGGGGGAGTTCATACAATGAGCAGTTCTTC. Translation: CASSSGGSSYNEQFF. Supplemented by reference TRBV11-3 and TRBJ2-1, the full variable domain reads EAGVVQSPRYKIIEKKQPVAFWCNPISGHNTLYWYLQNLGQGPELLIRYENEEAVDDSQLPKDRFSAERLKGVDSTLKIQPAELGDSAVYLCASSSGGSSYNEQFFGPGTRLTVL.

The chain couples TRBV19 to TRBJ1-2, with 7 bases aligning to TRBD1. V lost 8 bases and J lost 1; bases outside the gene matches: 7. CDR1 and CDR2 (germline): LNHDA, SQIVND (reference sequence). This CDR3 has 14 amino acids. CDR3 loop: CASSRDRLNYGYTF. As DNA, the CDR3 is TGTGCCAGTTCTCGGGACAGACTTAACTATGGCTACACCTTC.

CDR3: CASSLMRRDEQFF. The CDR3 DNA reads TGTGCCAGCAGCTTAATGCGGCGGGATGAGCAGTTCTTC. The gene calls are TRBV7-3 and TRBJ2-1; tentatively, D is TRBD2 (5 bases). The V end lost 1 base, the J end lost 8 bases, and 9 bases lay between the germline ends. In germline, CDR1 is SGHTA, CDR2 FQGTGA. This CDR3 comprises 13 residues.

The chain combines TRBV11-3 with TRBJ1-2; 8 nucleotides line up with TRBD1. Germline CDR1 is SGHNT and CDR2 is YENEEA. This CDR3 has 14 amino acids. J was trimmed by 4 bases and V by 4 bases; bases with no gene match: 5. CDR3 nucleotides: TGTGCCAGCAGCTCCCATGGACAGGGCTATGGCTACACCTTC. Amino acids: CASSSHGQGYGYTF. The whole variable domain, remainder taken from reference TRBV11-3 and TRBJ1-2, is EAGVVQSPRYKIIEKKQPVAFWCNPISGHNTLYWYLQNLGQGPELLIRYENEEAVDDSQLPKDRFSAERLKGVDSTLKIQPAELGDSAVYLCASSSHGQGYGYTFGSGTRLTVV.

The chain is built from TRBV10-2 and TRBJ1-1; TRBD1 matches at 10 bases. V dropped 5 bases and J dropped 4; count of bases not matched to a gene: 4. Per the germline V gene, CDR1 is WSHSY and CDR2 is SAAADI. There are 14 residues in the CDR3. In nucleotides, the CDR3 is TGCGCCAGCAGTATCGGGACAGGGGCCACTGAAGCTTTCTTT. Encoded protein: CASSIGTGATEAFF.

CDR3 in amino acids: CASSIYPGRYGYTF. The CDR3 nucleotides are TGTGCCAGTAGTATATACCCCGGGAGGTATGGCTACACCTTC. The chain joins TRBV19 to TRBJ1-2; D is ambiguous. The CDR3 contains 14 residues. Germline assignment: CDR1 LNHDA and CDR2 SQIVND (reference sequence). V was shortened by 2 bases and J by 5 bases, with 12 bases between the two germline ends.

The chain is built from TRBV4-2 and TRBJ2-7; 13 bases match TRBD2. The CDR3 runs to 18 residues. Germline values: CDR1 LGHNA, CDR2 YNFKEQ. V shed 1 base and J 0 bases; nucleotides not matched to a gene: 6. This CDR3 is CASSQGLAGGPSSYEQYF. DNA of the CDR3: TGTGCCAGCAGCCAAGGACTAGCGGGAGGTCCTAGCTCCTACGAGCAGTACTTC.

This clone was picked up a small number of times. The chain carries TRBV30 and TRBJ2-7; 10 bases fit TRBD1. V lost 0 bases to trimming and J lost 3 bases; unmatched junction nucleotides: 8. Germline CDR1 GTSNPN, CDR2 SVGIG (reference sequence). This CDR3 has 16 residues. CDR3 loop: CAWSVSRDRGDYEQYF. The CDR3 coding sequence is TGTGCCTGGAGTGTCTCTCGGGACAGGGGTGACTACGAGCAGTACTTC.

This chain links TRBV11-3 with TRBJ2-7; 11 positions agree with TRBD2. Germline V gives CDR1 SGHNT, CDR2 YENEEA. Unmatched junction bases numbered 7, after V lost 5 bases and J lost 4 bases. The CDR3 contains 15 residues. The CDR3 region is CASSTMTSGIYEQYF. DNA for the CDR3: TGTGCCAGCAGCACAATGACTAGCGGGATATACGAGCAGTACTTC.

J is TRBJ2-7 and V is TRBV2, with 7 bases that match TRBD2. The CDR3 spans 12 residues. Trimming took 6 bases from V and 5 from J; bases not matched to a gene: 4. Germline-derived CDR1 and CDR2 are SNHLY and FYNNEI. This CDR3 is CASRLASDEQYF. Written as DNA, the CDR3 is TGTGCCAGCAGACTAGCGTCAGACGAGCAGTACTTC. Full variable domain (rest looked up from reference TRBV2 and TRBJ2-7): EPEVTQTPSHQVTQMGQEVILRCVPISNHLYFYWYRQILGQKVEFLVSFYNNEISEKSEIFDDQFSVERPDGSNFTLKIRSTKLEDSAMYFCASRLASDEQYFGPGTRLTVT.

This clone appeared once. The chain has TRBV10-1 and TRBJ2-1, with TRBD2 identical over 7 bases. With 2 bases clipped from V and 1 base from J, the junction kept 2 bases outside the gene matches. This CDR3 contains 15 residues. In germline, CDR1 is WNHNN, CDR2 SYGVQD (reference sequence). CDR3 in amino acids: CASSEGRGSYNEQFF. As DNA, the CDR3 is TGCGCCAGCAGTGAGGGGCGGGGGTCCTACAATGAGCAGTTCTTC.

In nucleotides, the CDR3 is TGTGCCAGCAGTATAGGGGTCGGCTATGGCTACACCTTC. Translated, it gives CASSIGVGYGYTF. This chain uses TRBV28 with TRBJ1-2; D possibly corresponds to TRBD1 (5 bases). This CDR3 comprises 13 residues. V lost 5 bases, J lost 4 bases, and 11 bases lay in between. CDR1 and CDR2 from the germline V gene are MDHEN and SYDVKM.

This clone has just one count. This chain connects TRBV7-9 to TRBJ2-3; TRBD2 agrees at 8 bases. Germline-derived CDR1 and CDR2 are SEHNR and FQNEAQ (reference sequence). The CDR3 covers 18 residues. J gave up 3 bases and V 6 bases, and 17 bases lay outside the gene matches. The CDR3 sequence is CASRPRASGYYGTDTQYF. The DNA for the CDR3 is TGTGCCAGCAGACCAAGGGCTAGCGGGTACTATGGAACAGATACGCAGTATTTT.

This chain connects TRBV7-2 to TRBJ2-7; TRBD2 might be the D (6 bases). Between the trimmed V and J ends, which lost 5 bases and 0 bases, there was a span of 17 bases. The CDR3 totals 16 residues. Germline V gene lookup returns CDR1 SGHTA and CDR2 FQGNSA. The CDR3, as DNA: TGTGCCAGCAGCGCGGGACCGGCAGGCAGCTCCTACGAGCAGTACTTC. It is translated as CASSAGPAGSSYEQYF.

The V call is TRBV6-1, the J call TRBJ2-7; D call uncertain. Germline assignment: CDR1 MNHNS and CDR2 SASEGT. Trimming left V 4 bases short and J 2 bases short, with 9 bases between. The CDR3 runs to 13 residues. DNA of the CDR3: TGTGCCAGCAGTGTGGCGGAACCCTACGAGCAGTACTTC. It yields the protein CASSVAEPYEQYF.

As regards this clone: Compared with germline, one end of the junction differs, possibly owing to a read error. The CDR3 spells CVSSDLRLAGDTNEQFF. DNA of the CDR3: TGTGTCAGCAGCGACCTACGACTAGCGGGAGACACCAATGAGCAGTTCTTC. This chain joins TRBV5-4 and TRBJ2-1, with 12 bases lining up with TRBD2. The CDR3 sequence is 17 residues long. Germline V gene data show CDR1 as SGHNT and CDR2 as YYREEE (reference sequence).

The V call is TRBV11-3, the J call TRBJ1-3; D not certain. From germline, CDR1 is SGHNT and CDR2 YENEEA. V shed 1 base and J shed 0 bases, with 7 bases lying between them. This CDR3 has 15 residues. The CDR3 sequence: CASSLGRSSGNTIYF. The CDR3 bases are TGTGCCAGCAGCTTAGGACGGAGCTCTGGAAACACCATATATTTT.

The CDR3 here is CASSFFGEQYF. CDR3 DNA: TGTGCCAGCAGCTTTTTCGGCGAGCAGTACTTC. J is TRBJ2-7 and V is TRBV7-9; D is undetermined. The CDR3 runs to 11 residues. With 3 bases removed from V and 6 bases from J, the gap between germline ends came to 6 bases. In germline, CDR1 is SEHNR, CDR2 FQNEAQ (reference sequence). The complete variable domain, with remaining parts taken from reference TRBV7-9 and TRBJ2-7, reads DTGVSQNPRHKITKRGQNVTFRCDPISEHNRLYWYRQTLGQGPEFLTYFQNEAQLEKSRLLSDRFSAERPKGSFSTLEIQRTEQGDSAMYLCASSFFGEQYFGPGTRLTVT.

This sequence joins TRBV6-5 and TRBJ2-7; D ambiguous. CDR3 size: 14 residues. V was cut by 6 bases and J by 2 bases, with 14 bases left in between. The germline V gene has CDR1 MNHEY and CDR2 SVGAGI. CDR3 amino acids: CASRPNELPYEQYF. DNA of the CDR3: TGTGCCAGCAGGCCGAACGAGCTCCCCTACGAGCAGTACTTC.